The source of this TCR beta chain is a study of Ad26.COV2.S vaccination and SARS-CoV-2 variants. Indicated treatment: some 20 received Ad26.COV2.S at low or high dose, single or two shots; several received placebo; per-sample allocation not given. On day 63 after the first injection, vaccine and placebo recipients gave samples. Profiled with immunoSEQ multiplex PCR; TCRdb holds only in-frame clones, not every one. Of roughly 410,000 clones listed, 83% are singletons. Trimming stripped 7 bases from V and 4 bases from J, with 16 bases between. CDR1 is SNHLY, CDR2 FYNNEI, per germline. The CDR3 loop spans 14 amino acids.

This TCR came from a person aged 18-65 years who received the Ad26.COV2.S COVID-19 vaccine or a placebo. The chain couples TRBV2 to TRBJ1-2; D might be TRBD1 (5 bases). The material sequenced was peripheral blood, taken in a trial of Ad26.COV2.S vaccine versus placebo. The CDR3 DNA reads TGTGCCAGCACCGAAACAGGCTCAAGCTATGGCTACACCTTC. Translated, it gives CASTETGSSYGYTF.